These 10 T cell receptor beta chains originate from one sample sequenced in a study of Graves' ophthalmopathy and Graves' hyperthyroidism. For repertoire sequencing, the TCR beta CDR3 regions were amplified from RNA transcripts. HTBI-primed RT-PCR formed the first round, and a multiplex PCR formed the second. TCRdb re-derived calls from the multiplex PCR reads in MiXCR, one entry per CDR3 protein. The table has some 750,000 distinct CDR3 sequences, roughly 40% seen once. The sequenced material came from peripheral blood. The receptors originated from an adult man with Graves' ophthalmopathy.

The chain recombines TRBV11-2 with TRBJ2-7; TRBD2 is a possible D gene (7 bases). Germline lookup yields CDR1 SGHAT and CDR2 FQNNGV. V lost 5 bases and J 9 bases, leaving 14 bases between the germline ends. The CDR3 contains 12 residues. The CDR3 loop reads CASSRFRGGQYF. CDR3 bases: TGTGCCAGCAGCCGCTTTAGGGGGGGGCAGTACTTC.

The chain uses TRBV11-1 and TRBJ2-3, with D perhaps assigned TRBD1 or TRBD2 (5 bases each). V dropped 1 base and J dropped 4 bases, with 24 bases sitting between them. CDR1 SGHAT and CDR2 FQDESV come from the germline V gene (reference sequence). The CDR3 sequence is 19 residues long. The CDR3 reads CASSLGDGALALKADTQYF. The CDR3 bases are TGTGCCAGCAGCTTAGGGGACGGGGCCCTAGCTCTGAAGGCAGATACGCAGTATTTT.

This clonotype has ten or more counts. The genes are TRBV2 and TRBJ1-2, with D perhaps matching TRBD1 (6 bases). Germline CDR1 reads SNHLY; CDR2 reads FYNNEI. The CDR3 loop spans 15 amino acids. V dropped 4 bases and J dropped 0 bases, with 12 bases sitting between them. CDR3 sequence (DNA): TGTGCCAGCAGTGTAGGGCAGGGGCCTAACTATGGCTACACCTTC. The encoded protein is CASSVGQGPNYGYTF.

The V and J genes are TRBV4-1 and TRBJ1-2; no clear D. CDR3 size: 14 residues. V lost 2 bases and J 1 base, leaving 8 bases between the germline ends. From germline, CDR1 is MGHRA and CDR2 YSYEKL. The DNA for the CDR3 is TGCGCCAGCAGCCAATCTGGTAGTAACTATGGCTACACCTTC. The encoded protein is CASSQSGSNYGYTF.

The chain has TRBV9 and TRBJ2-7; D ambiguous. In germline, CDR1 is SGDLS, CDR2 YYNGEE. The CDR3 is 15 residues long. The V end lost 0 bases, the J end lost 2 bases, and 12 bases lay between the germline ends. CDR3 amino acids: CASSVGLGSAYEQYF. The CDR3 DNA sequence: TGTGCCAGCAGCGTAGGTTTAGGGTCCGCCTACGAGCAGTACTTC.

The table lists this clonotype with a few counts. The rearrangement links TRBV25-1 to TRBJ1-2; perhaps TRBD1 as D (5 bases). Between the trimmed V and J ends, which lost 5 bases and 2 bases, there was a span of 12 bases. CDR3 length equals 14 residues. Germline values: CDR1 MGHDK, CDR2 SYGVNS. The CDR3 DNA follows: TGTGCCAGCAGTTCCCAGGGACGGAACTATGGCTACACCTTC. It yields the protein CASSSQGRNYGYTF.

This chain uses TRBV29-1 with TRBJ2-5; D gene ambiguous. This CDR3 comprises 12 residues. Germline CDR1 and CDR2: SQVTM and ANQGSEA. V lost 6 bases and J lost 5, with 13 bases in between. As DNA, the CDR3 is TGCAGCGTAGTGCCGGGCGAGGAGACCCAGTACTTC. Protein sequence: CSVVPGEETQYF.

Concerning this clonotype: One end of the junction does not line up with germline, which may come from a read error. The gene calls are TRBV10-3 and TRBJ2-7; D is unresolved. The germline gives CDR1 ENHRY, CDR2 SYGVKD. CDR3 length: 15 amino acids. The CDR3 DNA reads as TGTGCCAGCAGTTTAACGTCGACCCATTCCTACGAGCAGTACTTC. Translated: CASSLTSTHSYEQYF.

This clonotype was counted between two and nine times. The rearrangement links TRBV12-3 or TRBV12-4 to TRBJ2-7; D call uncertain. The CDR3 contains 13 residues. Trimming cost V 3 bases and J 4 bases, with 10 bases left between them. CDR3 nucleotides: TGTGCCAGCAGTTTTTGGAATCCTTACGAGCAGTACTTC. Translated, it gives CASSFWNPYEQYF.

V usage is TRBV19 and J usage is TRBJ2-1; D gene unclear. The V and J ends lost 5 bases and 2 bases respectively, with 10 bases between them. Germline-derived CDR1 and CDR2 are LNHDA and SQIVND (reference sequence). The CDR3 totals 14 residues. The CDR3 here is CASSLTGPYNEQFF. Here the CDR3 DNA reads TGTGCCAGTAGTTTAACGGGCCCCTACAATGAGCAGTTCTTC. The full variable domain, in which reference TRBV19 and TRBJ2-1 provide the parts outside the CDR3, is DGGITQSPKYLFRKEGQNVTLSCEQNLNHDAMYWYRQDPGQGLRLIYYSQIVNDFQKGDIAEGYSVSREKKESFPLTVTSAQKNPTAFYLCASSLTGPYNEQFFGPGTRLTVL.